This is a list of T cell receptor beta chains from one sample in a study of cytomegalovirus exposure and HLA in healthy donors. Method: immunoSEQ multiplex PCR; TCRdb's copy keeps in-frame clones and lacks some. The repertoire holds 250,000 to 400,000 clones, with around 90% as singletons. Sequencing was performed on PBMCs. The receptor set was obtained from a woman in her 30s in good health and CMV-seropositive. Both conserved end residues are part of each CDR3. D genes are given only for firm matches. Part of the rows lack a size; the others show once, few, many or a class for expanded clones.

cdr3_aa cdr3_nt j_call v_call d_call clone_size
CASSTTGTGNYEQYF TGTGCCAGCTCTACGACCGGGACAGGGAACTACGAGCAGTACTTC TRBJ2-7 TRBV25-1 TRBD1 once
CASSVDTGYNSPLHF TGTGCCAGCAGCGTAGATACGGGCTATAATTCACCCCTCCACTTT TRBJ1-6 TRBV9 NA few
CASSYSFDEQFF TGTGCCAGCAGTTACTCGTTCGATGAGCAGTTCTTC TRBJ2-1 TRBV6-5 NA NA
CATRSGRIPGNTIYF TGTGCCACCAGGTCCGGGAGGATCCCAGGGAACACCATATATTTT TRBJ1-3 TRBV15 NA NA
CASSATSTYEQYF TGTGCCAGCAGCGCGACTAGTACCTACGAGCAGTACTTC TRBJ2-7 TRBV7-2 NA once
CASSPGTGAETQYF TGTGCCAGCAGCCCAGGGACAGGCGCAGAGACCCAGTACTTC TRBJ2-5 TRBV7-2 TRBD1 once
CASRERGSTDTQYF TGTGCCAGCAGAGAGAGGGGCAGCACAGATACGCAGTATTTT TRBJ2-3 TRBV6-1 NA NA
CASSLGQGYTF TGTGCCAGCAGCTTAGGCCAGGGCTACACCTTC TRBJ1-2 TRBV7-2 NA NA
CASSVEGVRDSDTQYF TGTGCCAGCAGCGTAGAAGGCGTTCGGGACTCAGATACGCAGTATTTT TRBJ2-3 TRBV9 NA once
CAWSGDSNQPQHF TGTGCCTGGAGTGGAGATAGCAATCAGCCCCAGCATTTT TRBJ1-5 TRBV30 NA NA
CASSQPTGSNSPLHF TGTGCCAGCAGTCAACCGACAGGGAGTAATTCACCCCTCCACTTT TRBJ1-6 TRBV5-4 TRBD1 NA
CASSPTGGYEQYF TGTGCCAGCAGCCCGACAGGGGGCTACGAGCAGTACTTC TRBJ2-7 TRBV11-3 TRBD1 NA
CASSAADRAYTEAFF TGTGCCAGCAGCGCCGCCGACAGGGCCTACACTGAAGCTTTCTTT TRBJ1-1 TRBV7-9 TRBD1 NA
CASSPPLYEQYF TGTGCCAGCAGCCCCCCCTTATACGAGCAGTACTTC TRBJ2-7 TRBV7-2 NA NA
CASTAGLTSGSSYEQYF TGTGCCAGCACCGCGGGATTGACTAGCGGGAGCTCCTACGAGCAGTACTTC TRBJ2-7 TRBV28 TRBD2 NA
CASSGDGQGTSPLHF TGTGCCAGCAGCGGAGACGGACAGGGAACTTCACCCCTCCACTTT TRBJ1-6 TRBV9 TRBD1 NA
CAWTQFMNTEAFF TGTGCCTGGACCCAATTTATGAACACTGAAGCTTTCTTT TRBJ1-1 TRBV30 NA NA
CASSLVASGSRSSSYEQYF TGTGCCAGCAGCTTAGTTGCTAGCGGGAGCCGTTCTAGCTCCTACGAGCAGTACTTC TRBJ2-7 TRBV7-2 TRBD2 NA
CASSETGHSPSYEQYF TGTGCCAGCAGTGAAACGGGACACTCACCCTCCTACGAGCAGTACTTC TRBJ2-7 TRBV6-1 NA NA
CASSLAGDRDNSPLHF TGTGCCAGCAGCTTGGCCGGTGACAGAGATAATTCACCCCTCCACTTT TRBJ1-6 TRBV5-4 NA NA
CASSDRDRNGANVLTF TGTGCCAGCAGTGACCGGGACAGGAATGGGGCCAACGTCCTGACTTTC TRBJ2-6 TRBV2 TRBD1 NA
CASSEVGAGFGETQYF TGTGCCAGCAGTGAAGTAGGGGCGGGTTTTGGGGAGACCCAGTACTTC TRBJ2-5 TRBV6-1 NA once
CASSLAASGNYEQYF TGTGCCAGCAGTTTAGCGGCTAGCGGAAACTACGAGCAGTACTTC TRBJ2-7 TRBV27 TRBD2 NA
CASSVRDVRSSPLHF TGTGCCAGCAGTGTACGGGACGTCCGAAGTTCACCCCTCCACTTT TRBJ1-6 TRBV6-1 NA NA
CASSVLAGGATETQYF TGTGCCAGCAGTGTGTTAGCGGGGGGGGCCACAGAGACCCAGTACTTC TRBJ2-5 TRBV6-1 TRBD2 NA
CASSLGTSGNNEQFF TGTGCCAGCAGTTTGGGGACTAGCGGAAACAATGAGCAGTTCTTC TRBJ2-1 TRBV27 TRBD2 NA
CASSPRTGGNTEAFF TGTGCCAGCAGCCCCAGGACAGGGGGGAACACTGAAGCTTTCTTT TRBJ1-1 TRBV7-6 TRBD1 NA
CASHRGNEQYF TGTGCCAGCCACAGGGGAAACGAGCAGTACTTC TRBJ2-7 TRBV5-4 TRBD1 NA
CASSLGTSGRAQYF TGTGCCAGCAGTTTAGGGACTAGCGGGAGGGCACAGTATTTT TRBJ2-3 TRBV27 TRBD2 NA
CSVGYKEQYF TGCAGCGTTGGGTATAAGGAGCAGTACTTC TRBJ2-7 TRBV29-1 NA NA
CAWSKGYTEAFF TGTGCCTGGAGTAAGGGGTACACTGAAGCTTTCTTT TRBJ1-1 TRBV30 NA NA
CASSQGFGGPTDTQYF TGCGCCAGCAGCCAAGGGTTCGGGGGACCCACAGATACGCAGTATTTT TRBJ2-3 TRBV4-3 NA NA
CASSYKRGDSYEQYF TGTGCCAGCAGTTACAAGCGGGGGGACTCCTACGAGCAGTACTTC TRBJ2-7 TRBV6-5 TRBD2 NA
CAWSVAETQYF TGTGCCTGGAGTGTGGCGGAGACCCAGTACTTC TRBJ2-5 TRBV30 NA NA
CSVAGAGTEAFF TGCAGCGTTGCTGGGGCGGGCACTGAAGCTTTCTTT TRBJ1-1 TRBV29-1 NA NA
CASSLDQGFNQPQHF TGTGCCAGCAGCTTAGATCAGGGTTTCAATCAGCCCCAGCATTTT TRBJ1-5 TRBV11-2 NA NA
CAITKQGINDEQYF TGTGCCATCACTAAACAGGGGATTAACGACGAGCAGTACTTC TRBJ2-7 TRBV10-3 TRBD1 few
CASSATGAVYGYTF TGTGCCAGCAGTGCTACAGGGGCAGTATATGGCTACACCTTC TRBJ1-2 TRBV28 TRBD1 few
CASSLTGNSGNTIYF TGTGCCAGCAGTCTGACAGGAAACTCTGGAAACACCATATATTTT TRBJ1-3 TRBV6-5 NA NA
CAWRGHEQYF TGTGCCTGGAGGGGTCACGAGCAGTACTTC TRBJ2-7 TRBV30 NA NA
CASSLRGPTGSNTGELFF TGTGCCAGCAGCTTAAGAGGCCCGACAGGCTCGAACACCGGGGAGCTGTTTTTT TRBJ2-2 TRBV7-3 NA NA
CASSYDQGGSPLHF TGTGCCAGCAGTTATGACCAGGGAGGGTCACCCCTCCACTTT TRBJ1-6 TRBV6-6 NA NA
CASSLWENQPQHF TGTGCCAGCAGTTTATGGGAAAATCAGCCCCAGCATTTT TRBJ1-5 TRBV28 NA NA
CAWNRGLNTEAFF TGTGCCTGGAACCGCGGGTTGAACACTGAAGCTTTCTTT TRBJ1-1 TRBV30 NA NA
CASSLRGTVLETQYF TGTGCCAGCAGCTTACGCGGGACAGTCCTAGAGACCCAGTACTTC TRBJ2-5 TRBV5-6 NA NA
CASSLEVGLVAYEQYF TGTGCCAGCAGCTTGGAGGTGGGACTAGTTGCCTACGAGCAGTACTTC TRBJ2-7 TRBV5-6 TRBD2 once
CASSIRTANQPQHF TGTGCCAGTAGTATTAGGACTGCCAATCAGCCCCAGCATTTT TRBJ1-5 TRBV19 NA once
CASSQEQGIGELFF TGTGCCAGCAGCCAAGAACAGGGGATCGGGGAGCTGTTTTTT TRBJ2-2 TRBV13 TRBD1 NA
CATGNTGELFF TGTGCCACCGGGAACACCGGGGAGCTGTTTTTT TRBJ2-2 TRBV15 NA NA